This T cell receptor (beta chain) emerged from a study of breast tumors, draining lymph nodes, adjacent tissues. TCRdb passed the multiplex PCR reads through MiXCR, listing each CDR3 protein once. The top ten clones hold less than 4.5% of a sample with about 130,000 distinct CDR3 sequences, around 20% of them seen once. Samples came from axillary lymph nodes draining the breast cancer. Overall study results and limits: Compared with lymph nodes, tumors were less diverse; compared with nontumor tissue, more. Luminal-like breast cancer showed significantly greater tumor-nontumor repertoire similarity than basal-like breast cancer did. The data were judged consistent with most tumor T cells coming from lymph node and expanding in tumor.

Germline CDR1 reads SGHAT; CDR2 reads FQNNGV. V was shortened by 6 bases and J by 0 bases, with 13 bases between the two germline ends. The CDR3 spans 15 residues. To note about this clonotype: Its target is unknown.

This TCR came from a female donor with breast cancer. Some clones in this sample may be carry-over from other donors' samples. J is TRBJ2-3 and V is TRBV11-2; D is perhaps TRBD2 (6 bases). The sequencing sample was made of axillary lymph node tissue. The CDR3 loop reads CASSELAASTDTQYF. DNA for the CDR3: TGTGCCAGCAGTGAACTAGCAGCTAGCACAGATACGCAGTATTTT.